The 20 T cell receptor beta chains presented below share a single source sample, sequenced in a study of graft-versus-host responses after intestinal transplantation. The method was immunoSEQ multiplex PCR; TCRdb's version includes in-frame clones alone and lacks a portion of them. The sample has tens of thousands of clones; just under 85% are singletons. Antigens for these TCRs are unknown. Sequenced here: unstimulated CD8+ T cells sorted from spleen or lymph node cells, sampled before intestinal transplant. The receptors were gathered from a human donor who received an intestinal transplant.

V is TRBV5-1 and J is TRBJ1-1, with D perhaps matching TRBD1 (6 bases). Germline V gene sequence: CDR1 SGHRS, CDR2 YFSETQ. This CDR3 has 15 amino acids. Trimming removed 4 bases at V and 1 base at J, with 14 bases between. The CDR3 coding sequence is TGCGCCAGCAGCGATCGGACAGAAGGGAACACTGAAGCTTTCTTT. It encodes CASSDRTEGNTEAFF.

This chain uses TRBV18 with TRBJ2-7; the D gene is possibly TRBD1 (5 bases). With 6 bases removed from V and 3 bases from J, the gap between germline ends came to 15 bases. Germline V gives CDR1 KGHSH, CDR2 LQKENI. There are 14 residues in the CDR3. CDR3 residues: CASSPDSGHYEQYF. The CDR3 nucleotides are TGTGCCAGCTCTCCCGACAGTGGTCACTACGAGCAGTACTTC.

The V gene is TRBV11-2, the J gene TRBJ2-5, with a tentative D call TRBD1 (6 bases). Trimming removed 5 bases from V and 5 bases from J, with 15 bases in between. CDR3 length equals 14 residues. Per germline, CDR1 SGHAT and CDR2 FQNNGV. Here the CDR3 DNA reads TGTGCCAGCAGCCTTCACAGGGATGGGGAGACCCAGTACTTC. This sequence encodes CASSLHRDGETQYF. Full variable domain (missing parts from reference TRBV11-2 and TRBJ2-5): EAGVAQSPRYKIIEKRQSVAFWCNPISGHATLYWYQQILGQGPKLLIQFQNNGVVDDSQLPKDRFSAERLKGVDSTLKIQPAKLEDSAVYLCASSLHRDGETQYFGPGTRLLVL.

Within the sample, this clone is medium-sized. The CDR3 region has the DNA TGTGCCAGCACCGGAGCGGGATATGAGCAGTTCTTC. It yields the protein CASTGAGYEQFF. The chain has TRBV7-8 and TRBJ2-1, with 7 bases fitting TRBD2. The CDR3 runs 12 residues. V lost 7 bases to trimming and J lost 8 bases; unmatched junction nucleotides: 5. CDR1 is SGHVS and CDR2 is FQNEAQ in the germline V gene.

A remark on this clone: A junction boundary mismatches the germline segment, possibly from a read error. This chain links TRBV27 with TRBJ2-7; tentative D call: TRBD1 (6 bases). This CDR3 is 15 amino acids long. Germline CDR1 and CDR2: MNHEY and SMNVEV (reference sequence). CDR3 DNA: TGTGCCAGCAGTGTATCCCAGGGGTGGGGCTACGAGCAGTACTTC. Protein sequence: CASSVSQGWGYEQYF.

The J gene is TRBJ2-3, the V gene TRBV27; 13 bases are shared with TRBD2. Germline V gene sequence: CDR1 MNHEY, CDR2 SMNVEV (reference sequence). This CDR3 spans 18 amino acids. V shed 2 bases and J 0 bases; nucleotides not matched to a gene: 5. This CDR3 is CASSLELAGGVSTDTQYF. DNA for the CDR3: TGTGCCAGCAGTTTAGAACTAGCGGGAGGGGTTAGCACAGATACGCAGTATTTT.

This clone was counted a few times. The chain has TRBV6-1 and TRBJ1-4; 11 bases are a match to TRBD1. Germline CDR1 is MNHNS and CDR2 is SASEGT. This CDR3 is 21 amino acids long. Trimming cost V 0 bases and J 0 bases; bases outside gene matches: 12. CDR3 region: CASSEAGSLWDRGATNEKLFF. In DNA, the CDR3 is TGTGCCAGCAGTGAAGCCGGGAGCCTCTGGGACAGGGGGGCAACTAATGAAAAACTGTTTTTT.

The CDR3 is CASSPVHQGFGYGYTF. DNA for the CDR3: TGTGCCAGCAGCCCCGTACATCAGGGCTTTGGCTATGGCTACACCTTC. The genes are TRBV5-6 and TRBJ1-2, with a weak D call TRBD1 (5 bases). Trimming removed 4 bases from V and 4 bases from J, with 20 bases in between. Looked up from germline, CDR1 is SGHDT and CDR2 is YYEEEE. This CDR3 spans 16 amino acids.

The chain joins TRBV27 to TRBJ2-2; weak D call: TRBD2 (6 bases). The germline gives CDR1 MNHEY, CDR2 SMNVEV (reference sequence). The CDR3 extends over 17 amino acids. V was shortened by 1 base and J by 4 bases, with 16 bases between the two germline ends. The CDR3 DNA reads TGTGCCAGCAGTTTATTCCCCGTGGAGGGTCCCACCGGGGAGCTGTTTTTT. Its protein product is CASSLFPVEGPTGELFF.

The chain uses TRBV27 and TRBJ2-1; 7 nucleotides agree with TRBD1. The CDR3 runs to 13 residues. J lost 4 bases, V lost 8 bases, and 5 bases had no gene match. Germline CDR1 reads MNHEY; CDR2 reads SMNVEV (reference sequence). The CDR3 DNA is TGTGCCAGCGAGGGGGCAAATTACAATGAGCAGTTCTTC. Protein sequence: CASEGANYNEQFF.

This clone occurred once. The CDR3 protein is CASSPLGRTGLSNEKLFF. The CDR3 DNA reads TGTGCCAGCAGTCCTTTGGGTCGGACAGGCCTGTCGAATGAAAAACTGTTTTTT. The chain uses TRBV28 and TRBJ1-4; 7 nucleotides align to TRBD1. J gave up 5 bases and V 5 bases, and 17 bases lay outside the gene matches. Per germline, CDR1 MDHEN and CDR2 SYDVKM. The length of the CDR3 is 18 residues.

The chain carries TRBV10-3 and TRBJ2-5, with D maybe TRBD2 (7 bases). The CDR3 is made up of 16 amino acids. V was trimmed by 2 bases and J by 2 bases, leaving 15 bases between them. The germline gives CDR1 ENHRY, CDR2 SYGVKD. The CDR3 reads CAISEALGGGQETQYF. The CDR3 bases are TGTGCCATCAGTGAGGCTTTAGGGGGGGGGCAAGAGACCCAGTACTTC.

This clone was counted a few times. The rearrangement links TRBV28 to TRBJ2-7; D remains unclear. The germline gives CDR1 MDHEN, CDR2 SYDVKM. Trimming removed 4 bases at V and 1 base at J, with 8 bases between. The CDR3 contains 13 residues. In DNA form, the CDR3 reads TGTGCCAGCAGTTCTCTCCCGTCCTACGAGCAGTACTTC. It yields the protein CASSSLPSYEQYF.

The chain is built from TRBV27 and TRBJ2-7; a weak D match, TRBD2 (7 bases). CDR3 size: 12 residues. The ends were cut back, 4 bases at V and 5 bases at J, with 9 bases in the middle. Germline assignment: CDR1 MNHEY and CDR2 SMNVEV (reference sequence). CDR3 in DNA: TGTGCCAGCAGTTGGGGGGGGCACGAGCAGTACTTC. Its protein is CASSWGGHEQYF.

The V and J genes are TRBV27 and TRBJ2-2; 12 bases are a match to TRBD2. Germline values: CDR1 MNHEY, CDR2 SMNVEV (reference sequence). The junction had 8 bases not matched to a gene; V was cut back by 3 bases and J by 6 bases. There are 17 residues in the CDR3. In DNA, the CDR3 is TGTGCCAGCAGTTTTTGGGCTAGCGGGAGGGGGGCCGGGGAGCTGTTTTTT. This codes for CASSFWASGRGAGELFF.

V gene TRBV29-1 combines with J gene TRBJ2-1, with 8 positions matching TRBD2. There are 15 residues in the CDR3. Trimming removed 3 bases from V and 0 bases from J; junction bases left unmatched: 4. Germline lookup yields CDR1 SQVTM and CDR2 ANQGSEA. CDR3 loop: CSVDGLALSYNEQFF. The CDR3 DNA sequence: TGCAGCGTTGACGGACTAGCACTCTCCTACAATGAGCAGTTCTTC.

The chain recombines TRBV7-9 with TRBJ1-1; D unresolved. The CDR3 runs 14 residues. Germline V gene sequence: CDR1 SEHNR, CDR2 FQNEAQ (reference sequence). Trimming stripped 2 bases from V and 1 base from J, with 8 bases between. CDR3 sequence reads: CASSLRVKNTEAFF. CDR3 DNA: TGTGCCAGCAGCTTACGCGTAAAGAACACTGAAGCTTTCTTT.

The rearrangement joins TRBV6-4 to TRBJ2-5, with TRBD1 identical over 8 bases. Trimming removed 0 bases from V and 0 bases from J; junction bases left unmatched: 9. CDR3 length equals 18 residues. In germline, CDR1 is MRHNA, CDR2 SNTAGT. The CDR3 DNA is TGTGCCAGCAGTGACTCCCGGGACAGGACGCTTTACCAAGAGACCCAGTACTTC. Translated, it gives CASSDSRDRTLYQETQYF.

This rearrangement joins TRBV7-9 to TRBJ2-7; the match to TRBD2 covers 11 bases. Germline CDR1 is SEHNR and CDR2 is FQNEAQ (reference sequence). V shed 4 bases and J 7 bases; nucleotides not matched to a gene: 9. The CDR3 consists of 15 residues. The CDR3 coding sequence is TGTGCCAGCAGCTCCCCACTAGCGGGAGCGGATGAGCAGTACTTC. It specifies CASSSPLAGADEQYF.

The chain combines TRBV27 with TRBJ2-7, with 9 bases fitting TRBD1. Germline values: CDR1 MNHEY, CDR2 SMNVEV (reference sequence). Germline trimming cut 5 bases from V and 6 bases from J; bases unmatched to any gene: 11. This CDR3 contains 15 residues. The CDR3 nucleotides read TGTGCCAGCAGTATCTCCGGGACAGGGATAATCGAGCAGTACTTC. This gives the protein CASSISGTGIIEQYF.